This T cell receptor beta chain originates from a study of blood T cell repertoires in COVID-19. Looking at the study overall: Samples of COVID-19 (acute and convalescent) were obtained from the United States, Italy and Spain.

Profiling relied on immunoSEQ multiplex PCR, and the TCRdb table lists in-frame clones only, not all of them. Seen here are about 93,000 clones, about 77% observed once, and the top ten hold about 16%. CDR3 size: 16 residues. The V gene end was trimmed by 4 bases and the J gene end by 6 bases; junction bases not matched to a gene: 13. Germline loops: CDR1 SGHKS, CDR2 YYEKEE (reference sequence). The sample comprised peripheral blood. V usage is TRBV5-5 and J usage is TRBJ1-5; 7 bases line up with TRBD1. The receptor was derived from a human donor in a cohort sampled during active COVID-19. DNA of the CDR3: TGTGCCAGCAGCCTCAGGGACAGAGGCCAATCTCAGCCCCAGCATTTT. Translating gives CASSLRDRGQSQPQHF.